These 17 T cell receptor beta chains came from one sample sequenced in a study of T cells after yellow fever vaccination (dated by TCRdb to between 2018 and 2021). Library creation used 5' RACE. Sequencing relied on an Illumina HiSeq 2500. TCRdb applied fastp at Q25 and MiXCR to the public reads, then kept only in-frame beta chains. Rows are unified per CDR3 protein, each entry keeping the most common DNA and genes. Here the sample has around 530,000 distinct CDR3 sequences; about a sixth occur a single time. In total, the top ten clones hold around a sixth of the sample. The meaning of the sample's treatment or condition label: live attenuated yellow fever vaccine strain. The specimen was PBMCs, collected 5 days after the first yellow fever vaccination. All receptors derive from a man younger than 35 who received the YFV17D yellow fever vaccine.

This clonotype was seen only a few times. The V and J genes are TRBV18 and TRBJ1-3, with TRBD1 as a possible D gene (5 bases). V was pared by 5 bases and J by 0 bases, with 20 bases between. CDR1 KGHSH and CDR2 LQKENI come from the germline V gene. The CDR3 sequence is 18 residues long. CDR3 bases: TGTGCCAGCTCAGCTACTTGGGGGTTCCCCAGCTCTGGAAACACCATATATTTT. This sequence encodes CASSATWGFPSSGNTIYF.

This clonotype occurred a few times. The chain is built from TRBV7-9 and TRBJ2-7, with D possibly being TRBD1 (6 bases). The CDR3 covers 14 residues. The germline V and J ends were trimmed by 2 bases and 6 bases, with 14 bases remaining between them. The germline CDR1 and CDR2 sequences are SEHNR and FQNEAQ (reference sequence). The CDR3 DNA reads as TGTGCCAGCAGCTTACAGGGAACAGGGAGCGAGCAGTACGTC. This encodes CASSLQGTGSEQYV.

This clonotype was detected only a few times. The J gene is TRBJ2-1, the V gene TRBV7-2; D possibly corresponds to TRBD2 (7 bases). The CDR3 is 16 residues long. Trimming removed 1 base at V and 5 bases at J, with 15 bases between. The germline CDR1 and CDR2 sequences are SGHTA and FQGNSA. The CDR3 DNA sequence: TGTGCCAGCAGCTTAGATTTAGGGGGGGGCCACAATGAGCAGTTCTTC. Its translation: CASSLDLGGGHNEQFF.

This sequence joins TRBV7-2 and TRBJ1-2; D gene ambiguous. CDR1 and CDR2 from the germline V gene are SGHTA and FQGNSA. This CDR3 is 13 amino acids long. Trimming removed 8 bases at V and 6 bases at J, with 16 bases between. This chain's CDR3 is CASSPGPVDGYTF. Here the CDR3 DNA reads TGTGCCAGCTCCCCCGGTCCGGTGGATGGCTACACCTTC.

J is TRBJ2-7 and V is TRBV12-3 or TRBV12-4; tentative D call: TRBD1 (5 bases). V was trimmed by 6 bases and J by 5 bases, leaving 23 bases between them. The CDR3 spans 16 residues. CDR3 in amino acids: CASSSDTQGSVHEQYF. The CDR3 DNA is TGTGCCAGCAGCTCCGACACCCAGGGCAGTGTTCACGAGCAGTACTTC.

This clonotype was counted only a few times. This chain joins TRBV2 and TRBJ1-4; D remains ambiguous. The CDR3 covers 14 residues. The germline gives CDR1 SNHLY, CDR2 FYNNEI. V was cut by 4 bases and J by 1 base, with 7 bases left in between. CDR3 DNA sequence: TGTGCCAGCAGTGTTCCAGAAACTAATGAAAAACTGTTTTTT. It specifies CASSVPETNEKLFF.

The sample holds a few counts of this clonotype. The CDR3 protein is CATHPSGYSNQPQHF. The CDR3 DNA reads as TGTGCCACCCACCCTTCGGGATATAGCAATCAGCCCCAGCATTTT. The chain links TRBV19 to TRBJ1-5; D uncertain. V lost 10 bases and J lost 0, with 16 bases in between. Germline V gene data show CDR1 as LNHDA and CDR2 as SQIVND (reference sequence). This CDR3 has 15 amino acids.

A few counts support this clonotype. The chain couples TRBV12-3 or TRBV12-4 to TRBJ1-4; D is unresolved. This CDR3 has 14 amino acids. V shed 7 bases and J shed 7 bases, with 16 bases lying between them. CDR3 loop: CASTLLRPGEKLFF. For the CDR3, the DNA is TGTGCCAGCACCCTCCTTCGCCCCGGTGAAAAACTGTTTTTT.

The rearrangement links TRBV7-2 to TRBJ2-3; TRBD2 agrees at 12 bases. J gave up 0 bases and V 2 bases, and 3 bases lay outside the gene matches. The germline gives CDR1 SGHTA, CDR2 FQGNSA. The CDR3 loop spans 17 amino acids. DNA for the CDR3: TGTGCCAGCAGCTTAACAACTAGCGGGGGGAGCACAGATACGCAGTATTTT. It translates to CASSLTTSGGSTDTQYF.

The chain links TRBV4-2 to TRBJ2-3; D is unclear. Trimming cost V 5 bases and J 6 bases, with 12 bases left between them. The CDR3 covers 13 residues. Germline CDR1 LGHNA, CDR2 YNFKEQ. The CDR3 bases are TGTGCCAGCAGCGCCGGTCCCCAGGATACGCAGTATTTT. Translation: CASSAGPQDTQYF.

This clonotype appeared a few times. The chain uses TRBV7-2 and TRBJ2-4; 8 positions match TRBD1. The CDR3 covers 16 residues. Losses at the gene ends were 2 bases for V and 0 bases for J; bases not matched to a gene: 3. Germline V gene data show CDR1 as SGHTA and CDR2 as FQGNSA. The CDR3 loop is CASSLKGQGAKNIQYF. For the CDR3, the DNA is TGTGCCAGCAGCTTAAAAGGACAGGGAGCCAAAAACATTCAGTACTTC.

This clonotype was observed a handful of times. The chain has TRBV24-1 and TRBJ1-1; D gene uncertain. The V end lost 7 bases, the J end lost 0 bases, and 11 bases lay between the germline ends. Germline V gene data show CDR1 as KGHDR and CDR2 as SFDVKD. There are 14 residues in the CDR3. The CDR3 nucleotides are TGTGCCACCAGCGGCACAGACCTGAACACTGAAGCTTTCTTT. As protein: CATSGTDLNTEAFF.

This clonotype was picked up a small number of times. This rearrangement joins TRBV4-1 to TRBJ2-7; no definite D call. The CDR3 is made up of 14 amino acids. The V end was cut by 1 base, the J end by 2 bases, with 9 bases between. Germline values: CDR1 MGHRA, CDR2 YSYEKL. The CDR3: CASSQVRLTYEQYF. CDR3 coding DNA: TGCGCCAGCAGCCAAGTCCGACTGACCTACGAGCAGTACTTC.

This chain uses TRBV12-3 or TRBV12-4 with TRBJ2-2, with 10 bases matching TRBD2. CDR3 size: 15 residues. J was trimmed by 8 bases and V by 2 bases; bases with no gene match: 5. CDR3: CASSLKLAGSGELFF. The CDR3 DNA follows: TGTGCCAGCAGTTTAAAACTAGCGGGGTCTGGGGAGCTGTTTTTT.

The chain joins TRBV2 to TRBJ1-1; D might be TRBD1 (5 bases). This CDR3 is 12 amino acids long. The V and J ends lost 10 bases and 8 bases respectively, with 17 bases between them. CDR1 and CDR2 from the germline V gene are SNHLY and FYNNEI. The CDR3 region is CATHGTSPEAFF. CDR3 DNA: TGTGCCACACACGGGACCTCTCCAGAAGCTTTCTTT.

A few counts support this clonotype. The chain is built from TRBV3-1 and TRBJ2-3, with D maybe TRBD2 (6 bases). Looked up from germline, CDR1 is LGHDT and CDR2 is YNNKEL (reference sequence). Trimming removed 5 bases from V and 10 bases from J, with 25 bases in between. This CDR3 spans 16 amino acids. Here the CDR3 DNA reads TGTGCCAGCAGCGTGTGGGTAGCGGCGGGCTCCACTCCGCAGTATTTT. This encodes CASSVWVAAGSTPQYF.

In this sample, this clonotype turned up many times. The chain employs TRBV11-2 and TRBJ2-2; the match to TRBD1 covers 7 bases. This CDR3 region has 15 residues. Germline CDR1 SGHAT, CDR2 FQNNGV. After removal of 5 bases from V and 6 bases from J, the junction contained 9 bases not matched to a gene. CDR3: CASSPNRGLAGELFF. The CDR3 DNA sequence: TGTGCCAGCAGCCCAAACAGGGGTTTGGCCGGGGAGCTGTTTTTT.